The T cell receptor (beta chain) described here comes from a study of T cells in Graves' hyperthyroidism and ophthalmopathy. Study details: It was at initial diagnosis, before any treatment, that peripheral blood was collected.

Graves' hyperthyroidism qualified as stable when ophthalmopathy did not progress within 18 months. The source material, RNA transcripts, was used to amplify TCR beta CDR3 regions. The TCR CDR3 was amplified in a first-round RT-PCR using the HTBI primer set. TCRdb reprocessed the multiplex PCR reads with MiXCR, giving one entry per CDR3 protein. The data hold about 700,000 distinct CDR3 sequences, with 12% to 15% observed a single time. This CDR3 has 15 residues. Germline CDR1 SGHAT, CDR2 FQNNGV. V was cut by 5 bases and J by 3 bases, with 14 bases left in between. The V gene is TRBV11-2, the J gene TRBJ2-1; a possible D gene is TRBD1 (6 bases). Sequencing used blood. The source of this sequence is a woman under 30 with Graves' hyperthyroidism. CDR3 nucleotides: TGTGCCAGCAGCCTGACAGGTTCTAACTACAATGAGCAGTTCTTC. As protein: CASSLTGSNYNEQFF.